This TCR beta chain is drawn from a study of blood T cell repertoires in COVID-19 (dated by TCRdb to about 2020). Notes on the research overall: Samples from collaborators originated in the United States, Italy and Spain and spanned both the acute and convalescent phases of COVID-19. HLA class I and class II types, where available, came from metadata supplied by the sample provider rather than from assay-based typing. The repertoires were made available in a free public database intended to serve as a resource for research on the immune response to SARS-CoV-2. Deeply sampled blood TCRbeta repertoires from subjects exposed to, actively infected with, or recovered from COVID-19 were included in the dataset. The prospective study material was composed of cDNA or gDNA derived from T cells, B-cell-depleted T cells, or PBMCs. The samples were drawn from the first 160 participants of the ongoing ImmuneRACE study and from 1,200 or so subjects provided by 6 global collaborators. Sample metadata almost always included a de-identified subject ID, COVID-19 status, age in years and sex.

Each collaborating institution followed its own protocols to collect whole blood in K2EDTA tubes. For TCRbeta analysis, collaborators shipped samples as frozen whole blood, isolated PBMCs, or DNA extracted from either of those sample types. General findings and caveats noted by the study authors: How much clinical and demographic metadata was included differed by source and by participant, and the metadata was provided uncurated.

Notes on this clone: It lacks a known antigen. No much larger clone exists at a distance of one base, and base qualities are not known.

TCRbeta CDR3 regions were amplified from genomic DNA using the immunoSEQ Assay, a bias-controlled multiplex PCR. As for how the authors treated the data: Within the assay, amplification of reference gene primers was used to estimate how many nucleated cells each sample contained. Sequence reads were collapsed and filtered to measure the absolute abundance of every unique TCRbeta CDR3 rearrangement. For each sample, productive Simpson clonality was calculated as the square root of Simpson's diversity index over productive rearrangements. TCRdb stores this immuneACCESS table with in-frame sequences only. Part of the clones is absent; in the studies checked, under half of the shortfall reflects unresolved V genes, and no reason is known for the rest. The V and J calls and clone size were taken over from that table, and D and trimming were inferred from the DNA. This sample lists approximately 210,000 clones; around 75% were detected once. The ten largest clones take up approximately 5.4% of the sample.

The receptor's source is a human donor in a cohort sampled during active COVID-19. The sample taken for sequencing was peripheral blood.

The DNA sequence is TGTGCCAGCAGCCTTTGGACAGGAGCCATGAACACTGAAGCTTTCTTT. Translated, this is CASSLWTGAMNTEAFF. This sequence uses TRBV5-6 and TRBJ1-1; 7 central nucleotides agree with TRBD1. Looking up the germline V gene yields CDR1 SGHDT and CDR2 YYEEEE. Including the terminal cysteine and phenylalanine, the CDR3 comprises 16 residues. Only the CDR3 portion is preserved as DNA: 48 bases, with reading frame beginning at the first base. The germline V end is reduced by 4 bases and the J end by 0 bases; junction bases left unmatched: 9.